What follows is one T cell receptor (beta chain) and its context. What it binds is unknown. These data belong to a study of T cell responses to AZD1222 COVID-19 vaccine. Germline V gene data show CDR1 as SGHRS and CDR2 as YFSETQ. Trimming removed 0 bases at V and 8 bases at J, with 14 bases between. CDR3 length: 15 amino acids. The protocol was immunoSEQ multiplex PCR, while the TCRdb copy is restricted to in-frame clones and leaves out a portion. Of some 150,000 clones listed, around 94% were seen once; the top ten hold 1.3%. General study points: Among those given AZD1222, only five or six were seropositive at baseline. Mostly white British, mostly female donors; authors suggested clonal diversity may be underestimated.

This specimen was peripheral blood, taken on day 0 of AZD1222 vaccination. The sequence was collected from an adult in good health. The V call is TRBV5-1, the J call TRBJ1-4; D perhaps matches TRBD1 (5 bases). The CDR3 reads CASSLAGGAGEKLFF. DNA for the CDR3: TGCGCCAGCAGCTTGGCCGGAGGGGCCGGAGAAAAACTGTTTTTT.